Below, 20 T cell receptor beta chains from the same sample are listed, as sequenced in a study of CD8 T cells in Susac syndrome (dated by TCRdb to between 2017 and 2020). The library was made by the immunoSEQ multiplex PCR assay. RNA was extracted using the RNeasy kit, and roughly 0.5 to 1 microgram was reverse transcribed with random hexamers. The public reads were reprocessed in TCRdb via fastp at Q25 and MiXCR, keeping in-frame beta chains. Each entry merges the rows of one CDR3 protein and shows their most common DNA and genes. This sample holds tens of thousands of distinct CDR3 sequences; around 93% were observed only once. Around 0.43% of the sample rests with the top ten. The sequencing sample was made of CD8+ T cells from PBMCs. The receptors shown here come from a human donor in good health.

V gene TRBV6-2 or TRBV6-3 combines with J gene TRBJ2-1, with TRBD2 identical over 7 bases. The CDR3 runs to 15 residues. Germline CDR1 reads MNHEY; CDR2 reads SVGEGT. J lost 5 bases, V lost 2 bases, and 6 bases had no gene match. The CDR3 region has the DNA TGTGCCAGCAGTTACCCAGCGGGATCCAACAATGAGCAGTTCTTC. Translated, it gives CASSYPAGSNNEQFF.

The chain joins TRBV3-1 to TRBJ2-1; 7 bases map to TRBD2. The J segment lost 6 bases and the V segment lost 4 bases, leaving 9 bases of the junction unmatched. There are 15 residues in the CDR3. CDR1 and CDR2 from the germline V gene are LGHDT and YNNKEL (reference sequence). The CDR3 protein is CASSLNRLASNEQFF. The CDR3 bases are TGTGCCAGCAGCCTAAACAGACTAGCCAGCAATGAGCAGTTCTTC.

The chain employs TRBV7-9 and TRBJ2-4; 11 bases map to TRBD2. The trim removed 2 bases at V and 0 bases at J, leaving 3 bases unmatched. Germline lookup yields CDR1 SEHNR and CDR2 FQNEAQ (reference sequence). The CDR3 is made up of 17 amino acids. The CDR3 region has the DNA TGTGCCAGCAGCTTACCGACTAGCGGGGCAGCCAAAAACATTCAGTACTTC. Its translation: CASSLPTSGAAKNIQYF.

V usage is TRBV5-6 and J usage is TRBJ1-4; no firm D call. V lost 5 bases and J 6 bases, leaving 11 bases between the germline ends. Germline lookup yields CDR1 SGHDT and CDR2 YYEEEE. The CDR3 has 13 amino acids. In nucleotides, the CDR3 is TGTGCCAGCAGTTGGATTTACGATGAAAAACTGTTTTTT. Its translation is CASSWIYDEKLFF.

This chain connects TRBV6-5 to TRBJ2-7, with unresolved D. The CDR3 is made up of 12 amino acids. Germline V gene lookup returns CDR1 MNHEY and CDR2 SVGAGI. The V end lost 10 bases, the J end lost 5 bases, and 15 bases lay between the germline ends. The CDR3 nucleotides read TGTGCCACCTCCCCCCAAATGGACGAGCAGTACTTC. Amino acid sequence: CATSPQMDEQYF.

The V call is TRBV6-2 or TRBV6-3, the J call TRBJ2-1; 10 bases are a match to TRBD2. The CDR3 extends over 20 amino acids. Germline assignment: CDR1 MNHEY and CDR2 SVGEGT. V lost 4 bases, J lost 0 bases, and 15 bases stayed unmatched. This chain's CDR3 is CASSSPTALAGALSYNEQFF. DNA of the CDR3: TGTGCCAGCAGTTCTCCCACGGCGCTAGCGGGAGCCCTCTCCTACAATGAGCAGTTCTTC.

The V gene is TRBV6-4, the J gene TRBJ2-6, with D possibly being TRBD1 (6 bases). The germline gives CDR1 MRHNA, CDR2 SNTAGT. Deletions cut 6 bases from V and 0 bases from J, with 12 bases between. There are 16 residues in the CDR3. The CDR3 nucleotides read TGTGCCAGCAGCCCACAGGGAAGCTCTGGGGCCAACGTCCTGACTTTC. Its protein product is CASSPQGSSGANVLTF.

The CDR3 spells CAWSAITGRTEAFF. The DNA for the CDR3 is TGTGCCTGGAGTGCCATTACAGGGCGTACTGAAGCTTTCTTT. The J gene is TRBJ1-1, the V gene TRBV30; possibly TRBD1 for D (6 bases). V was trimmed by 1 base and J by 5 bases, leaving 14 bases between them. Germline V gene sequence: CDR1 GTSNPN, CDR2 SVGIG (reference sequence). The length of the CDR3 is 14 residues.

The genes are TRBV5-1 and TRBJ1-4; no clear D. Germline V lookup: CDR1 SGHRS, CDR2 YFSETQ. The CDR3 sequence is 16 residues long. Deletions cut 0 bases from V and 0 bases from J, with 9 bases between. CDR3 in DNA: TGCGCCAGCAGCTTGGCAGCATACGCAACTAATGAAAAACTGTTTTTT. It yields the protein CASSLAAYATNEKLFF.

The rearrangement uses TRBV29-1 and TRBJ2-1; possible D gene TRBD1, 6 bases. The CDR3 sequence is 15 residues long. V lost 2 bases and J 2 bases, leaving 13 bases between the germline ends. Germline V lookup: CDR1 SQVTM, CDR2 ANQGSEA. The CDR3 sequence is CSVEMQAGAYNEQFF. Written as DNA, the CDR3 is TGCAGCGTTGAAATGCAGGCAGGGGCCTACAATGAGCAGTTCTTC.

The chain carries TRBV29-1 and TRBJ1-1; weak D call: TRBD1 (5 bases). The CDR3 length is 14 residues. Germline V lookup: CDR1 SQVTM, CDR2 ANQGSEA. The V gene lost 6 bases and the J gene lost 11 bases, with 25 bases spanning the gap. CDR3 protein: CSVDLAGQDSLAFF. CDR3 in DNA: TGCAGCGTCGACTTGGCAGGGCAGGATAGTTTGGCTTTCTTT. Complete variable domain (other parts from reference TRBV29-1 and TRBJ1-1): SAVISQKPSRDICQRGTSLTIQCQVDSQVTMMFWYRQQPGQSLTLIATANQGSEATYESGFVIDKFPISRPNLTFSTLTVSNMSPEDSSIYLCSVDLAGQDSLAFFGQGTRLTVV.

The chain recombines TRBV7-9 with TRBJ2-1, with TRBD1 matching 11 bases. This CDR3 comprises 16 residues. Germline V CDR1 and CDR2: SEHNR, FQNEAQ (reference sequence). With 6 bases clipped from V and 5 bases from J, the junction kept 9 bases outside the gene matches. The CDR3 here is CASRLPDRGPDNEQFF. CDR3 DNA: TGTGCCAGCAGATTACCGGACAGGGGGCCAGACAATGAGCAGTTCTTC.

The chain links TRBV7-9 to TRBJ2-5; 9 bases agree with TRBD2. Trimming at V came to 6 bases and at J to 1 base, leaving 9 bases not matched to a gene. Germline V lookup: CDR1 SEHNR, CDR2 FQNEAQ (reference sequence). The CDR3 is 16 amino acids. CDR3 in amino acids: CASRPPPGLAQETQYF. Here the CDR3 DNA reads TGTGCCAGCAGGCCACCGCCGGGACTAGCCCAAGAGACCCAGTACTTC.

The V call is TRBV6-2 or TRBV6-3, the J call TRBJ2-7; 9 bases line up with TRBD2. The J segment lost 4 bases and the V segment lost 2 bases, leaving 6 bases of the junction unmatched. The CDR3 is 15 amino acids. From germline, CDR1 is MNHEY and CDR2 SVGEGT. The CDR3 protein is CASSYSDSGSYEQYF. As DNA, the CDR3 is TGTGCCAGCAGTTACAGCGATAGCGGGAGTTACGAGCAGTACTTC.

The V gene is TRBV20-1, the J gene TRBJ1-2; D not resolved. The CDR3 has 13 amino acids. The V and J ends lost 5 bases and 3 bases respectively, with 13 bases between them. Looked up from germline, CDR1 is DFQATT and CDR2 is SNEGSKA (reference sequence). The chain's CDR3 is CSAYQAGDYGYTF. DNA of the CDR3: TGCAGTGCTTACCAAGCCGGGGACTATGGCTACACCTTC.

The chain combines TRBV9 with TRBJ2-7; 12 nucleotides match TRBD2. Per germline, CDR1 SGDLS and CDR2 YYNGEE. The CDR3 totals 15 residues. V dropped 4 bases and J dropped 0; count of bases not matched to a gene: 2. The DNA for the CDR3 is TGTGCCAGCAGCCTGACTAGCGGGAGCTCCTACGAGCAGTACTTC. Translated: CASSLTSGSSYEQYF.

The chain is built from TRBV7-9 and TRBJ2-6; D is unresolved. Trimming left V 3 bases short and J 4 bases short, with 10 bases between. Germline V lookup: CDR1 SEHNR, CDR2 FQNEAQ (reference sequence). The CDR3 spans 15 residues. This CDR3 is CASSFRPGGANVLTF. In nucleotides, the CDR3 is TGTGCCAGCAGCTTCAGGCCTGGGGGGGCCAACGTCCTGACTTTC.

This clonotype was seen a few times. CDR3 amino acids: CASSPPGELFF. The CDR3 DNA is TGTGCCAGCAGCCCCCCCGGGGAGCTGTTTTTT. The chain has TRBV11-2 and TRBJ2-2; D ambiguous. V dropped 5 bases and J dropped 6 bases, with 4 bases sitting between them. Germline V gene sequence: CDR1 SGHAT, CDR2 FQNNGV. The CDR3 spans 11 residues.

The chain carries TRBV3-1 and TRBJ2-5; 11 bases are a match to TRBD1. V trimming: 5 bases; J trimming: 1 base; junction bases outside the gene matches: 3. The germline V gene has CDR1 LGHDT and CDR2 YNNKEL (reference sequence). This CDR3 comprises 15 residues. CDR3 nucleotide sequence: TGTGCCAGCAGCTTCGGGACAGGGGGCCAAGAGACCCAGTACTTC. It yields the protein CASSFGTGGQETQYF.

The DNA for the CDR3 is TGTGCCAGCGCGGGAAGGACCGGGGAGCTGTTTTTT. Translated: CASAGRTGELFF. The chain uses TRBV7-2 and TRBJ2-2, with a tentative D call TRBD2 (6 bases). Trimming pared 8 bases from V and 5 bases from J, leaving 9 bases between. The germline gives CDR1 SGHTA, CDR2 FQGNSA. The CDR3 length is 12 residues.